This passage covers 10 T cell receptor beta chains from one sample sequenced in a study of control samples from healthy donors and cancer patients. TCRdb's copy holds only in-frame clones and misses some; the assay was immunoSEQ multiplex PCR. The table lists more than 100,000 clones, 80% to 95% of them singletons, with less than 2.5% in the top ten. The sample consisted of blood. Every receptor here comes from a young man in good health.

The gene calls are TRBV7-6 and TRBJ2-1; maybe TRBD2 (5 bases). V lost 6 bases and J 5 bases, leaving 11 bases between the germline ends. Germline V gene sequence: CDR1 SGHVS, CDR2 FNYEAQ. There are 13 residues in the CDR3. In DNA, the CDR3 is TGTGCCAGCAGAGAACTAGTAGACAATGAGCAGTTCTTC. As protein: CASRELVDNEQFF.

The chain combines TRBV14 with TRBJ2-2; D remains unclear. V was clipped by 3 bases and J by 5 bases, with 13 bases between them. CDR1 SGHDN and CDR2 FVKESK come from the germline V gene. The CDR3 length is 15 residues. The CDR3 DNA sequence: TGTGCCAGCAGCCAGGGAATCCGAGAGACCGGGGAGCTGTTTTTT. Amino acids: CASSQGIRETGELFF.

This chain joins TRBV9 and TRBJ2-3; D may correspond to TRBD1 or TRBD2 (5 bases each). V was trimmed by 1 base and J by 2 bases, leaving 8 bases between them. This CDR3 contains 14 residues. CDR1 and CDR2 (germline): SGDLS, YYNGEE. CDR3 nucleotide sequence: TGTGCCAGCAGCGTAACGGGGCACACAGATACGCAGTATTTT. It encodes CASSVTGHTDTQYF.

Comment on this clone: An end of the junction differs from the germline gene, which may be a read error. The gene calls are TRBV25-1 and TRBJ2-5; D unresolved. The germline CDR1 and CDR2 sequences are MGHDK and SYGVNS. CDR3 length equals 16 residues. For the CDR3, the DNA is TGTGCCAGCAGTGAAGACGCTCTCGGGCTAGAAGGAAACCCAAACTTC. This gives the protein CASSEDALGLEGNPNF. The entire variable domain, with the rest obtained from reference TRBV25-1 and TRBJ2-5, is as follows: EADIYQTPRYLVIGTGKKITLECSQTMGHDKMYWYQQDPGMELHLIHYSYGVNSTEKGDLSSESTVSRIRTEHFPLTLESARPSHTSQYLCASSEDALGLEGNPNFGPGTRLLVL.

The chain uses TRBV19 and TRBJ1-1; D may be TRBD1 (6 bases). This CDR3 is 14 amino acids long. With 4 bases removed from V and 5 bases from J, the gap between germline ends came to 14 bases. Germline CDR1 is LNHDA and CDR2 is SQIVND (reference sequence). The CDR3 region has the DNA TGTGCCAGTAGTACAGGGACACCAGGGACTGAAGCTTTCTTT. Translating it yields CASSTGTPGTEAFF.

CDR3 loop: CASSLNGDQPQHF. CDR3 DNA sequence: TGTGCCAGCAGCTTAAACGGGGATCAGCCCCAGCATTTT. The rearrangement links TRBV7-3 to TRBJ1-5, with no clear D. The CDR3 is 13 residues long. Germline CDR1 reads SGHTA; CDR2 reads FQGTGA. Trimming took off 1 base at V and 5 bases at J, with 6 bases between the two ends.

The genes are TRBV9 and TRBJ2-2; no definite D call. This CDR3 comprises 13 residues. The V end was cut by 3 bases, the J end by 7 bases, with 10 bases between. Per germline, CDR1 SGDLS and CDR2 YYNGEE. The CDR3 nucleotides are TGTGCCAGCAGCGCCCTTTGGGGCGGGGAGCTGTTTTTT. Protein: CASSALWGGELFF.

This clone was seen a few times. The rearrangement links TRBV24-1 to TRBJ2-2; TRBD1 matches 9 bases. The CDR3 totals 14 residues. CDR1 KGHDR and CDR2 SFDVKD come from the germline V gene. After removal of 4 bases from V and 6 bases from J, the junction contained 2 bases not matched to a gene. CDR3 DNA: TGTGCCACCAGTGAAACAGGGGGCCCCGGGGAGCTGTTTTTT. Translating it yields CATSETGGPGELFF.

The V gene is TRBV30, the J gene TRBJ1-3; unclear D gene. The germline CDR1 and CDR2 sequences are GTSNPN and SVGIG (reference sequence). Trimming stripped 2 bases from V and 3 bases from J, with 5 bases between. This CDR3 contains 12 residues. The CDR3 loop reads CAWSPIGNTIYF. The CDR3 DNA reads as TGTGCCTGGAGTCCTATTGGAAACACCATATATTTT.

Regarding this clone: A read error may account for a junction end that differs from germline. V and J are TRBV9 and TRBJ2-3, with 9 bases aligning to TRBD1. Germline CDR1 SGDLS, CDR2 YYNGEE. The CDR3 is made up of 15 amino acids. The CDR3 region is CASTVQGAPADTQYF. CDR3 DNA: TGTGCCAGCACCGTACAGGGGGCGCCTGCAGATACGCAGTATTTT.